The source of this TCR beta chain is a study of control samples from healthy donors and cancer patients. Trimming cost V 2 bases and J 7 bases, with 8 bases left between them. The V gene's germline CDR1 is KGHSH and CDR2 LQKENI. The CDR3 consists of 13 residues. Sequenced by immunoSEQ multiplex PCR; TCRdb stores in-frame clones only, minus some. The sample lists fewer than 200,000 clones, 93% seen once, with roughly 3.9% in the top ten. The sequenced sample was blood. This receptor was identified in a woman aged 55-70 years in good health. V usage is TRBV18 and J usage is TRBJ1-4; maybe TRBD1 (6 bases). The CDR3 protein is CASSPFRGEKLFF. The CDR3 nucleotides read TGTGCCAGCTCACCATTCAGGGGTGAAAAACTGTTTTTT. Complete variable domain (other parts from reference TRBV18 and TRBJ1-4): NAGVMQNPRHLVRRRGQEARLRCSPMKGHSHVYWYRQLPEEGLKFMVYLQKENIIDESGMPKERFSAEFPKEGPSILRIQQVVRGDSAAYFCASSPFRGEKLFFGSGTQLSVL.